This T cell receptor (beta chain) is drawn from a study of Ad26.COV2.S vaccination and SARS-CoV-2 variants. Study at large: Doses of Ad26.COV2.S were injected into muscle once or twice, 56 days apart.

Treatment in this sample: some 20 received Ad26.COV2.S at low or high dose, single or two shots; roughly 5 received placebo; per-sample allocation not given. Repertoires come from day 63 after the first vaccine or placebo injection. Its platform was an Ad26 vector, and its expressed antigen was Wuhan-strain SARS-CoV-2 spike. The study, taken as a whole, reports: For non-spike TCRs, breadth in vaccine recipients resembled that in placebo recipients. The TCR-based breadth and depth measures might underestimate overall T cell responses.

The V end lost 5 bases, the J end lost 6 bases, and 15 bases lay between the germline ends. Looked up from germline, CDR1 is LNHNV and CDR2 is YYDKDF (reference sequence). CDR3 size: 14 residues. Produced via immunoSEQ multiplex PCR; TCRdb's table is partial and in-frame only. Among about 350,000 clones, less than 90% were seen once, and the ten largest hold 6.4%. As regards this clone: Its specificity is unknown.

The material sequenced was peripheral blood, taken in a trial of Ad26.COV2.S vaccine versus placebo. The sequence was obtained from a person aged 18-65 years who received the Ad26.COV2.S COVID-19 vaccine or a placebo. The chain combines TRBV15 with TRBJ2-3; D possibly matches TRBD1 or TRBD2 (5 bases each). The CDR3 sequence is CATSGQAGTDTQYF. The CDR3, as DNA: TGTGCCACCAGCGGGCAGGCTGGGACGGATACGCAGTATTTT.